Listed below are T cell receptor beta chains from one sample, sequenced in a study of post-analysis software for immune sequencing data. Each CDR3 protein is one row after TCRdb ran MiXCR on the PCR reads. This sample carries hundreds of thousands of distinct CDR3 sequences, roughly 58% of them seen once, and the ten largest clones take approximately 4.5%. Sequenced sample: blood. These receptors were taken from a girl aged 5-17 years with multiple sclerosis. The CDR3 runs from the conserved cysteine through the conserved F or W. Fields, in order: D gene, clone size, J gene, V gene, CDR3 DNA, CDR3 protein. D genes are given only for firm matches. The size of a clone is reported for some rows only, either as once, few or many, or as a class for expanded clones.

d_call: NA
clone_size: few
j_call: TRBJ2-1
v_call: TRBV12-3/TRBV12-4
cdr3_nt: TGTGCCAGCAGTGTCACCGTCTCCCATGAGCAGTTCTTC
cdr3_aa: CASSVTVSHEQFF

d_call: TRBD1
clone_size: few
j_call: TRBJ1-2
v_call: TRBV18
cdr3_nt: TGTGCCAGCTCAGCGGACAGGGCGAATCCTGGCTACACCTTC
cdr3_aa: CASSADRANPGYTF

d_call: NA
clone_size: NA
j_call: TRBJ1-1
v_call: TRBV6-5
cdr3_nt: TGTGCCAGCAGTTACGGAGAGAACACTGAAGCTTTCTTT
cdr3_aa: CASSYGENTEAFF

d_call: TRBD2
clone_size: NA
j_call: TRBJ2-7
v_call: TRBV7-2
cdr3_nt: TGTGCCAGCAGCTTAGTTGTCGCGGGAGGGCTCGGCGAGCAGTACTTC
cdr3_aa: CASSLVVAGGLGEQYF

d_call: NA
clone_size: NA
j_call: TRBJ1-2
v_call: TRBV3-1
cdr3_nt: TGTGCCAGCAGCCAAGAAAAGAATTGGAACTATGGCTACACCTTC
cdr3_aa: CASSQEKNWNYGYTF

d_call: NA
clone_size: NA
j_call: TRBJ2-3
v_call: TRBV7-2
cdr3_nt: TGTGCCAGCAGCTTAACCGGCCTTGGCACAGATACGCAGTATTTT
cdr3_aa: CASSLTGLGTDTQYF

d_call: TRBD2
clone_size: few
j_call: TRBJ2-7
v_call: TRBV5-1
cdr3_nt: TGCGCCAGCAGCCAGACCATAGCGGGAGGGCCGGGAGAGCAGTACTTC
cdr3_aa: CASSQTIAGGPGEQYF

d_call: NA
clone_size: NA
j_call: TRBJ2-3
v_call: TRBV5-1
cdr3_nt: TGCGCCAGCAAGACAGCACAAACTAGCACAGATACGCAGTATTTT
cdr3_aa: CASKTAQTSTDTQYF

d_call: TRBD2
clone_size: NA
j_call: TRBJ2-7
v_call: TRBV3-1
cdr3_nt: TGTGCCAGCAGCCAAGCACAGCGGGGCTACGAGCAGTACTTC
cdr3_aa: CASSQAQRGYEQYF

d_call: NA
clone_size: NA
j_call: TRBJ2-5
v_call: TRBV5-1
cdr3_nt: TGCGCCAGCAACCACGGGGAGACCCAGTACTTC
cdr3_aa: CASNHGETQYF

d_call: NA
clone_size: NA
j_call: TRBJ2-7
v_call: TRBV7-2
cdr3_nt: TGTGCCAGGCCGGGATTTCCCTACGAGCAGTACTTC
cdr3_aa: CARPGFPYEQYF

d_call: TRBD1
clone_size: NA
j_call: TRBJ2-3
v_call: TRBV5-4
cdr3_nt: TGTGCCAGCAGCTTGGCGGGACAGAGCTTTCCGTTCGCAGGAGGTACTTTCTTCACAGATACGCAGTATTTT
cdr3_aa: CASSLAGQSFPFAGGTFFTDTQYF

d_call: TRBD2
clone_size: NA
j_call: TRBJ2-5
v_call: TRBV3-1
cdr3_nt: TGTGCCAGCAGCCAAGCGATTCGGACTAGCCCAGAGACCCAGTACTTC
cdr3_aa: CASSQAIRTSPETQYF

d_call: NA
clone_size: few
j_call: TRBJ2-5
v_call: TRBV20-1
cdr3_nt: TGCAGCGGACGGGTACAAGAGACCCAGTACTTC
cdr3_aa: CSGRVQETQYF

d_call: NA
clone_size: NA
j_call: TRBJ2-5
v_call: TRBV2
cdr3_nt: TGTGCCAGCAGGATGGCGGGAACGGAGACCCAGTACTTC
cdr3_aa: CASRMAGTETQYF

d_call: NA
clone_size: NA
j_call: TRBJ2-7
v_call: TRBV20-1
cdr3_nt: TGCAGTGCTAGGAGGGGGGACAGAGCTTCCTACGAGCAGTACTTC
cdr3_aa: CSARRGDRASYEQYF

d_call: TRBD1
clone_size: few
j_call: TRBJ1-4
v_call: TRBV18
cdr3_nt: TGTGCCAGCTCACCGGACAGGGGTAATGAAAAACTGTTTTTT
cdr3_aa: CASSPDRGNEKLFF

d_call: NA
clone_size: NA
j_call: TRBJ2-5
v_call: TRBV20-1
cdr3_nt: TGCAGTGCTAGGGCCCAGAGGCCGCAAGAGACCCAGTACTTC
cdr3_aa: CSARAQRPQETQYF

d_call: NA
clone_size: NA
j_call: TRBJ2-5
v_call: TRBV7-9
cdr3_nt: TGTGCCAGCAGCTCGACCCGATGGGGGAAGACCCAGTACTTC
cdr3_aa: CASSSTRWGKTQYF

d_call: TRBD2
clone_size: NA
j_call: TRBJ2-2
v_call: TRBV5-1
cdr3_nt: TGCGCCAGCAGCATGACTAGCGGGCTCACCGGGGAGCTGTTTTTT
cdr3_aa: CASSMTSGLTGELFF

d_call: NA
clone_size: few
j_call: TRBJ2-5
v_call: TRBV12-3/TRBV12-4
cdr3_nt: TGTGCCAGCAGTTTAGTAAAGGGACAAGAGACCCAGTACTTC
cdr3_aa: CASSLVKGQETQYF

d_call: NA
clone_size: NA
j_call: TRBJ1-2
v_call: TRBV7-2
cdr3_nt: TGTGCCAGCAGCTTCGGGACACCTGGGTCCGGTGGCTACACCTTC
cdr3_aa: CASSFGTPGSGGYTF

d_call: NA
clone_size: NA
j_call: TRBJ2-7
v_call: TRBV5-1
cdr3_nt: TGCGCCAGCAGCGGGCGGGACGTCTCCTACGAGCAGTACTTC
cdr3_aa: CASSGRDVSYEQYF

d_call: NA
clone_size: few
j_call: TRBJ1-2
v_call: TRBV10-3
cdr3_nt: TGTGCCATCAGTGGGGGAGGTCACAATGGCTACACCTTC
cdr3_aa: CAISGGGHNGYTF

d_call: TRBD2
clone_size: NA
j_call: TRBJ2-6
v_call: TRBV9
cdr3_nt: TGTGCCAGCAGCTACGGAAGCGGGGGGAAGACCGGGGCCAACGTCCTGACTTTC
cdr3_aa: CASSYGSGGKTGANVLTF

d_call: TRBD2
clone_size: NA
j_call: TRBJ2-1
v_call: TRBV20-1
cdr3_nt: TGCAGTGCCCAGACTAGCGGGAGATCCTATGAGCAGTTCTTC
cdr3_aa: CSAQTSGRSYEQFF

d_call: NA
clone_size: NA
j_call: TRBJ1-5
v_call: TRBV29-1
cdr3_nt: TGCAGCGTTGTGGAGGGAACTTCAAATAGCAATCAGCCCCAGCATTTT
cdr3_aa: CSVVEGTSNSNQPQHF

d_call: NA
clone_size: NA
j_call: TRBJ2-3
v_call: TRBV20-1
cdr3_nt: TGCAGTGCTAGAGGGGTGGCTATCTTCGGCACAGATACGCAGTATTTT
cdr3_aa: CSARGVAIFGTDTQYF

d_call: TRBD2
clone_size: few
j_call: TRBJ2-5
v_call: TRBV6-1
cdr3_nt: TGTGCCATCCCAGCCTGGGGGATAGCGGGAGTCGGAGAGCAGTACTTC
cdr3_aa: CAIPAWGIAGVGEQYF

d_call: NA
clone_size: NA
j_call: TRBJ2-4
v_call: TRBV7-4
cdr3_nt: TGTGCCAGCAGCTTAGCGCAACACCCCAAAAACATTCAGTACTTC
cdr3_aa: CASSLAQHPKNIQYF

d_call: NA
clone_size: NA
j_call: TRBJ2-5
v_call: TRBV5-1
cdr3_nt: TGCGCCAGCAGCTTACACCTCCAAGAGACCCAGTACTTC
cdr3_aa: CASSLHLQETQYF

d_call: NA
clone_size: NA
j_call: TRBJ1-2
v_call: TRBV12-3/TRBV12-4
cdr3_nt: TGTGCCAGCAGTTTACCAGGGGAGAACTATGGCTACACCTTC
cdr3_aa: CASSLPGENYGYTF

d_call: NA
clone_size: few
j_call: TRBJ1-4
v_call: TRBV5-1
cdr3_nt: TGCGCCAGCAGCTTTGGGAACAATGAAAAACTGTTTTTT
cdr3_aa: CASSFGNNEKLFF

d_call: NA
clone_size: few
j_call: TRBJ2-5
v_call: TRBV6-5
cdr3_nt: TGTGCCAGCAGCTTGACCGTAACGGGTGGGACCCAGTACTTC
cdr3_aa: CASSLTVTGGTQYF

d_call: NA
clone_size: NA
j_call: TRBJ1-2
v_call: TRBV5-1
cdr3_nt: TGCGCCAGCAGCAGGGAGGGGCTCACGTCCTATGGCTACACCTTC
cdr3_aa: CASSREGLTSYGYTF

d_call: TRBD1
clone_size: once
j_call: TRBJ2-7
v_call: TRBV9
cdr3_nt: TGTGCCAGCAGCGTAGGTCAGGGGGCAGGCAATGAGCAGTACTTC
cdr3_aa: CASSVGQGAGNEQYF

d_call: NA
clone_size: NA
j_call: TRBJ1-5
v_call: TRBV20-1
cdr3_nt: TGCAGTGCGAGAAGGACAGACCTCAATCAGCCCCAGCATTTT
cdr3_aa: CSARRTDLNQPQHF

d_call: NA
clone_size: NA
j_call: TRBJ2-5
v_call: TRBV11-2
cdr3_nt: TGTGCCAGCAGCCACGATGGCAAGCCCCCGACCCAGTACTTC
cdr3_aa: CASSHDGKPPTQYF

d_call: NA
clone_size: NA
j_call: TRBJ2-3
v_call: TRBV7-9
cdr3_nt: TGTGCCAGCGGACTTCGGGAGCTCACAGATACGCAGTATTTT
cdr3_aa: CASGLRELTDTQYF

d_call: TRBD1
clone_size: NA
j_call: TRBJ1-2
v_call: TRBV5-6
cdr3_nt: TGTGCCAGCAGCGCCCTGGGACAGGGGTTCGACTATGGCTACACCTTC
cdr3_aa: CASSALGQGFDYGYTF

d_call: NA
clone_size: NA
j_call: TRBJ2-7
v_call: TRBV7-9
cdr3_nt: TGTGCCAGCAGCTTAGAATCCGGACGTGGGTCCTACGAGCAGTACTTC
cdr3_aa: CASSLESGRGSYEQYF

d_call: NA
clone_size: NA
j_call: TRBJ2-7
v_call: TRBV30
cdr3_nt: TGTGCCTGGAGTAGGAGTCCAGCAGCCCACGAGCAGTACTTC
cdr3_aa: CAWSRSPAAHEQYF

d_call: TRBD2
clone_size: NA
j_call: TRBJ2-3
v_call: TRBV5-1
cdr3_nt: TGCGCCAGCAGCTTGGTGTTCTCTGGCGGGGGGGCCCCAGATACGCAGTATTTT
cdr3_aa: CASSLVFSGGGAPDTQYF

d_call: NA
clone_size: few
j_call: TRBJ1-1
v_call: TRBV15
cdr3_nt: TGTGCCACCAGCAGAGAGTTAGGGGTGAACACTGAAGCTTTCTTT
cdr3_aa: CATSRELGVNTEAFF

d_call: TRBD2
clone_size: once
j_call: TRBJ2-1
v_call: TRBV20-1
cdr3_nt: TGCAGTGCTAGTCTACTGAGCGGGGGTTCAAGGAATGAGCAGTTCTTC
cdr3_aa: CSASLLSGGSRNEQFF

d_call: NA
clone_size: once
j_call: TRBJ1-2
v_call: TRBV20-1
cdr3_nt: TGCAGTGCTAACCCTAAACAGGGAGTCGGCTATGGCTACACCTTC
cdr3_aa: CSANPKQGVGYGYTF

d_call: NA
clone_size: many
j_call: TRBJ2-7
v_call: TRBV4-1
cdr3_nt: TGCGCCAGCAGCGTAGGATGGACTGTCTACGAGCAGTACTTC
cdr3_aa: CASSVGWTVYEQYF

d_call: NA
clone_size: NA
j_call: TRBJ1-2
v_call: TRBV3-1
cdr3_nt: TGTGCCAGCAGCCGCAGACAGCCTAACTATGGCTACACCTTC
cdr3_aa: CASSRRQPNYGYTF

d_call: TRBD2
clone_size: NA
j_call: TRBJ2-5
v_call: TRBV6-5
cdr3_nt: TGTGCCAGCAGTTACTCGACCCTAGCGGGAGTTGAGACCCAGTACTTC
cdr3_aa: CASSYSTLAGVETQYF

d_call: TRBD2
clone_size: few
j_call: TRBJ2-7
v_call: TRBV20-1
cdr3_nt: TGCAGTGCTAGGTCCAGCGCGGGAGTTCGCCACGAGCAGTACTTC
cdr3_aa: CSARSSAGVRHEQYF

d_call: NA
clone_size: once
j_call: TRBJ1-1
v_call: TRBV7-6
cdr3_nt: TGTGCCAGCAGCCCGAGGTCGGTGAACACTGAAGCTTTCTTT
cdr3_aa: CASSPRSVNTEAFF

d_call: NA
clone_size: once
j_call: TRBJ1-5
v_call: TRBV9
cdr3_nt: TGTGCCAGCAGCGTAGGGTGGAGGAGCAATCAGCCCCAGCATTTT
cdr3_aa: CASSVGWRSNQPQHF

d_call: TRBD2
clone_size: few
j_call: TRBJ2-7
v_call: TRBV7-3
cdr3_nt: TGTGCCAGCAGCCTGCGACTAGCGGAAGCTGGCGAGCAGTACTTC
cdr3_aa: CASSLRLAEAGEQYF